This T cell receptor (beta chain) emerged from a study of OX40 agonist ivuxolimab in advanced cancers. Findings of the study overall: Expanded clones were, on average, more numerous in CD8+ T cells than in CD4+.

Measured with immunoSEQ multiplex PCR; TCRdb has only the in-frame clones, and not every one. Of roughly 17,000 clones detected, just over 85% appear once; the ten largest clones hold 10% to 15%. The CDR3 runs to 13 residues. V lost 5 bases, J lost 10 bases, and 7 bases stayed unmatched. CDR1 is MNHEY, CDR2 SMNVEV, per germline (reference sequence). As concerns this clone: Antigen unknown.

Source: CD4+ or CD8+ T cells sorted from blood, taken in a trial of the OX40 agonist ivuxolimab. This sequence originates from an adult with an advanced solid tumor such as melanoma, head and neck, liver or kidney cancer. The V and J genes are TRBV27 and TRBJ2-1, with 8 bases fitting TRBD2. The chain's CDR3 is CASSPGSGIEQFF. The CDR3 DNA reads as TGTGCCAGCAGTCCCGGTAGCGGGATAGAGCAGTTCTTC.